A selection of T cell receptor beta chains follows, all from one sample in a study of CXCR3-negative and CXCR3-positive naive CD8 T cells. TCRdb reprocessed the 5' RACE reads, keeping one entry per CDR3 protein, no DNA. Its listing shows about 120,000 distinct CDR3 sequences. Sequenced input: naive CXCR3- CD8+ T cells from blood. These receptors were obtained from a human donor in good health. Some clones in this sample may be carry-over from other donors' samples. The CDR3 runs from the conserved cysteine through the conserved F or W. The order of the fields is V gene, J gene, CDR3 protein.

TRBV7-9	TRBJ2-5	CASRPRDSAYETQYF
TRBV5-5	TRBJ2-2	CASSVPGAPNGELFF
TRBV19	TRBJ2-7	CGSNPGGLRYEQYF
TRBV10-3	TRBJ2-7	CAISGEGPYEQYF
TRBV6-2/TRBV6-3	TRBJ1-1	CASSFPAEAFF
TRBV7-9	TRBJ1-1	CASSLGDVWYTEAFF
TRBV19	TRBJ2-2	CASSIGQGAVAGELFF
TRBV28	TRBJ2-7	CASSQATYEQYF
TRBV4-2	TRBJ2-2	CASSRTGTGELFF
TRBV7-9	TRBJ1-5	CASSLGHNQPQHF
TRBV28	TRBJ2-3	CASSRTSGTDTQYF
TRBV20-1	TRBJ1-5	CSASRTQIDNQPQHF
TRBV7-9	TRBJ2-7	CASRPTGLAGGEQYF
TRBV29-1	TRBJ2-6	CSVSRGPGANVLTF
TRBV9	TRBJ2-1	CASSLGQGGVEQFF
TRBV12-3/TRBV12-4	TRBJ2-1	CASSLVPYGPHEQFF
TRBV23-1	TRBJ2-2	CASTLPGQAFVANTGELFF
TRBV4-1	TRBJ2-5	CASSQDPGGIETQYF
TRBV29-1	TRBJ2-7	CSVEGTEPPRGPYEQYF
TRBV12-3/TRBV12-4	TRBJ2-3	CASRLGGRSTDTQYF
TRBV28	TRBJ1-2	CASSIMTGSGYTF
TRBV29-1	TRBJ2-7	CSVKEGRAYEQYF
TRBV12-3/TRBV12-4	TRBJ1-1	CASSEVLNTEAFF
TRBV20-1	TRBJ2-1	CSAPRGLAGGNEQFF
TRBV5-6	TRBJ2-3	CASSSPKVTSTDTQYF
TRBV24-1	TRBJ2-1	CATSTLVSPGGNEQFF
TRBV4-1	TRBJ2-7	CASSAGVHEQYF
TRBV2	TRBJ2-7	CASSEGGPLAPVEQYF
TRBV3-1	TRBJ2-3	CASSQDLTVDTDTQYF
TRBV25-1	TRBJ2-7	CASSDVGLAGREQYF
TRBV12-3/TRBV12-4	TRBJ1-1	CASSLGRSTEAFF
TRBV5-1	TRBJ2-7	CASSLVGGPRSYEQYF
TRBV7-8	TRBJ2-7	CASSLAWSGRDSYEQYF